These 15 T cell receptor beta chains were sequenced from one sample in a study of identical twins. TCRdb re-called the 5' RACE reads with MiXCR, one entry per CDR3 protein. The sample has about 340,000 distinct CDR3 sequences, roughly an eighth seen once. This sample was also put to use in a study of yellow fever vaccine responses in identical twins.

The specimen sequenced was CD8+ T cells sorted from blood. These TCRs come from a woman under 30 in good health.

V usage is TRBV13 and J usage is TRBJ2-7; D not certain. The last part of the DNA fits TRBJ2-1 better; the J call may be wrong. This CDR3 comprises 15 residues. Germline V gene data show CDR1 as PRHDT and CDR2 as FYEKMQ (reference sequence). The CDR3 spells CASSLGVGPLYEQFF. The CDR3 DNA reads as TGTGCCAGCAGCTTGGGTGTTGGGCCCCTCTACGAGCAGTTCTTC.

This clonotype was recorded at least ten times. This chain joins TRBV19 and TRBJ2-3; D is uncertain. CDR1 is LNHDA and CDR2 is SQIVND in the germline V gene (reference sequence). This CDR3 region has 8 residues. The DNA of the CDR3 is TGTAACGGGCATACGCAGTATTTT. This sequence encodes CNGHTQYF.

This clonotype was seen a handful of times. The J gene is TRBJ1-1, the V gene TRBV5-1, with D unclear. This CDR3 has 13 amino acids. Between the trimmed V and J ends, which lost 1 base and 4 bases, there was a span of 8 bases. Germline V CDR1 and CDR2: SGHRS, YFSETQ. The DNA for the CDR3 is TGCGCCAGCAGCTTGTCACGGTCCACTGAAGCTTTCTTT. Residues: CASSLSRSTEAFF.

This clonotype was seen repeatedly, ten times or more. The CDR3 coding sequence is TGTGCCAGTAGTGACCACCCCTACGAGCAGTACTTC. This sequence encodes CASSDHPYEQYF. The V gene is TRBV19, the J gene TRBJ2-7, with no clear D. V was pared by 5 bases and J by 2 bases, with 7 bases between. CDR3 length: 12 amino acids. The germline V gene has CDR1 LNHDA and CDR2 SQIVND (reference sequence).

The chain joins TRBV11-2 to TRBJ2-5, with D unresolved. Germline CDR1 is SGHAT and CDR2 is FQNNGV. V was clipped by 5 bases and J by 5 bases, with 12 bases between them. This CDR3 spans 13 amino acids. The CDR3 region is CASSPRPAETQYF. The CDR3 coding sequence is TGTGCCAGCAGCCCCCGTCCGGCGGAGACCCAGTACTTC.

This clonotype has a handful of counts. This sequence joins TRBV7-6 and TRBJ2-7; D unresolved. The germline CDR1 and CDR2 sequences are SGHVS and FNYEAQ. CDR3 size: 14 residues. The V end was cut by 1 base, the J end by 3 bases, with 10 bases between. The CDR3 DNA reads as TGTGCCAGCAGCTTAGTATTCGGAAACTACGAGCAGTACTTC. Translation gives CASSLVFGNYEQYF. The entire variable domain, with the rest obtained from reference TRBV7-6 and TRBJ2-7, is as follows: GAGVSQSPRYKVTKRGQDVALRCDPISGHVSLYWYRQALGQGPEFLTYFNYEAQQDKSGLPNDRFSAERPEGSISTLTIQRTEQRDSAMYRCASSLVFGNYEQYFGPGTRLTVT.

This chain links TRBV9 with TRBJ1-3; D not resolved. Germline assignment: CDR1 SGDLS and CDR2 YYNGEE. The CDR3 sequence is 13 residues long. Trimming shortened V by 0 bases and J by 0 bases, and 1 base separated the two germline ends. CDR3 amino acids: CASSVGSGNTIYF. The CDR3 DNA is TGTGCCAGCAGCGTAGGCTCTGGAAACACCATATATTTT.

Only a few counts were recorded for this clonotype. One end of the junction is discordant with germline, which a read error may explain. This rearrangement joins TRBV28 to TRBJ2-1; D gene ambiguous. Germline-derived CDR1 and CDR2 are MDHEN and SYDVKM. The CDR3 loop spans 8 amino acids. This CDR3 is CASSLFVF. In DNA, the CDR3 is TGTGCCAGCAGTTTATTTGTCTTC.

This clonotype was recorded a few times. The chain combines TRBV11-2 with TRBJ1-1; D is unclear. Trimming took 5 bases from V and 1 from J, leaving 11 bases between them. The CDR3 runs to 14 residues. Germline V lookup: CDR1 SGHAT, CDR2 FQNNGV. DNA of the CDR3: TGTGCCAGCAGCCTATTTGCAGAGAACACTGAAGCTTTCTTT. Protein product: CASSLFAENTEAFF.

The gene calls are TRBV5-1 and TRBJ2-3, with TRBD2 matching 10 bases. Germline V gives CDR1 SGHRS, CDR2 YFSETQ. Losses at the gene ends were 1 base for V and 1 base for J; bases not matched to a gene: 6. This CDR3 has 17 residues. CDR3 bases: TGCGCCAGCAGCTTGCCCGATAGCGGGAGGCGCACAGATACGCAGTATTTT. The encoded protein is CASSLPDSGRRTDTQYF.

The rearrangement links TRBV5-6 to TRBJ2-3; D may match TRBD1 or TRBD2 (6 bases each). There are 16 residues in the CDR3. Germline-derived CDR1 and CDR2 are SGHDT and YYEEEE. V lost 0 bases and J 1 base, leaving 12 bases between the germline ends. CDR3 region: CASSLDGGGRTDTQYF. In DNA, the CDR3 is TGTGCCAGCAGCTTGGATGGTGGGGGGCGCACAGATACGCAGTATTTT.

Only a few counts were recorded for this clonotype. J is TRBJ2-7 and V is TRBV3-1; D remains unclear. This CDR3 contains 14 residues. Trimming removed 0 bases from V and 0 bases from J, with 6 bases in between. Germline lookup yields CDR1 LGHDT and CDR2 YNNKEL (reference sequence). Here the CDR3 reads CASSQDRTSYEQYF. In DNA, the CDR3 is TGTGCCAGCAGCCAAGACAGGACCTCCTACGAGCAGTACTTC.

The rearrangement links TRBV20-1 to TRBJ2-5; TRBD1 aligns across 8 bases. Germline CDR1 and CDR2: DFQATT and SNEGSKA (reference sequence). The CDR3 runs to 18 residues. After removal of 4 bases from V and 1 base from J, the junction contained 17 bases not matched to a gene. For the CDR3, the DNA is TGCAGTGCTACGGTTCGTGGCCAGGGGGCAGGGCTCCAAGAGACCCAGTACTTC. Protein sequence: CSATVRGQGAGLQETQYF.

This clonotype came up a few times. The chain has TRBV9 and TRBJ2-7; 7 positions agree with TRBD1. Trimming at V came to 0 bases and at J to 0 bases, leaving 3 bases not matched to a gene. Germline CDR1 and CDR2: SGDLS and YYNGEE. This CDR3 contains 15 residues. CDR3 residues: CASSVEGQSSYEQYF. In nucleotides, the CDR3 is TGTGCCAGCAGCGTAGAGGGACAGAGCTCCTACGAGCAGTACTTC.

This clonotype was recorded many times. This rearrangement joins TRBV6-4 to TRBJ1-1, with D uncertain. V dropped 6 bases and J dropped 1 base, with 21 bases sitting between them. Germline CDR1 is MRHNA and CDR2 is SNTAGT. CDR3 length: 17 residues. The DNA of the CDR3 is TGTGCCAGCAGCGAGAGATTTGGGTTAATAACGAACACTGAAGCTTTCTTT. Amino acids: CASSERFGLITNTEAFF.